These T cell receptor beta chains were read from a single sample in a study of blood T cell repertoires in COVID-19. The assay was immunoSEQ multiplex PCR, and TCRdb's table has in-frame clones only and misses some. The sample includes 100,000 to 150,000 clones, about 80% of them seen just once. Sequenced: peripheral blood. The receptors were gathered from a woman in her forties or fifties with acute or convalescent COVID-19. Each CDR3 is given without its conserved first and last residue.

v_call cdr3_aa
TRBV3-1/TRBV3-2 ASSGTGHQPQH
TRBV19 ASSMLQGGYT
TRBV20-1 SAPATGTIY
TRBV24-1 ATSGSGTSGYNEQF
TRBV5-5 ASSLWDRGLSF
TRBV14 ASSQERGVRQETQY
TRBV4-2 ASSQEPGTSGRIHEQY
TRBV6-5 ASRGFPRDGYT
TRBV30 AWTRRGASSDEQY
TRBV7-9 ASSPKTAGAEAF
TRBV6-5 ASWDRGNQPQH
TRBV5-1 ASSRSGGLTDTQY
TRBV5-1 ASSIQGQNTEAF
TRBV6-5 ASRTGGFGQPQH
TRBV6-5 ASRDGGSYEQY
TRBV12-3/TRBV12-4 ASSLAGGTEAF
TRBV30 AWSTTFDYGYT
TRBV18 ASSPPNRDVKNIQY
TRBV11-2 ASSLDQYGYT
TRBV9 ASNSGLAGAYETQY
TRBV2 ASSERQAYEQY
TRBV9 ASSPTGGNEKLF